The 5 T cell receptor beta chains presented below share a single source sample, sequenced in a study of T cell repertoires in cytomegalovirus infection. These receptors lack a known antigen. One entry per CDR3 protein, called by TCRdb with MiXCR from the reads. Seen here are 900,000 to 950,000 distinct CDR3 sequences, about a third observed once, and the top ten hold around 15%. The sample consisted of cultured CD8+ T cells from PBMCs, taken from culture after CMV antigen stimulation. These receptors were collected from a human donor in good health (CMV status not recorded). Some clones in this sample may be carry-over from other donors' samples.

The sample holds many counts of this clonotype. The chain is built from TRBV12-3 or TRBV12-4 and TRBJ2-5; the D gene is possibly TRBD2 (5 bases). The CDR3 covers 13 residues. V was pared by 2 bases and J by 9 bases, with 13 bases between. The CDR3 protein is CASSLSDSRAQYF. The CDR3 coding sequence is TGTGCCAGCAGTTTATCGGACTCAAGGGCCCAGTACTTC.

This clonotype was found once. The chain couples TRBV6-1 to TRBJ1-1, with TRBD1 matching over 9 bases. V lost 5 bases to trimming and J lost 7 bases; unmatched junction nucleotides: 5. This CDR3 comprises 13 residues. Germline V gives CDR1 MNHNS, CDR2 SASEGT. For the CDR3, the DNA is TGTGCCAGCAGTAGACAGGGGGATATTGAAGCTTTCTTT. This codes for CASSRQGDIEAFF.

For the CDR3, the DNA is TGTGCCAGCAGTTACTTGAGGGAAAGCTTTAGCTATGGCTACACCTTC. Its translation is CASSYLRESFSYGYTF. V is TRBV6-6 and J is TRBJ1-2, with unresolved D. Germline V gene lookup returns CDR1 MNHNY and CDR2 SVGAGI (reference sequence). The CDR3 consists of 16 residues. V lost 1 base to trimming and J lost 4 bases, with 16 bases between them.

The rearrangement joins TRBV2 to TRBJ2-1; possibly TRBD2 for D (5 bases). CDR3 size: 15 residues. CDR1 and CDR2 (germline): SNHLY, FYNNEI. V dropped 3 bases and J dropped 3 bases, with 12 bases sitting between them. The CDR3 DNA is TGTGCCAGCAGTGACCCCGGACTTAACTACAATGAGCAGTTCTTC. Its translation: CASSDPGLNYNEQFF.

This clonotype was seen ten or more times. The J gene is TRBJ1-1, the V gene TRBV19; D may be TRBD1 (6 bases). Germline assignment: CDR1 LNHDA and CDR2 SQIVND (reference sequence). Trimming left V 7 bases short and J 4 bases short, with 13 bases between. The CDR3 has 13 residues. CDR3 in amino acids: CASIQGFATEAFF. The DNA for the CDR3 is TGTGCCAGTATCCAGGGGTTCGCCACTGAAGCTTTCTTT. The variable domain in full, with the rest retrieved from reference TRBV19 and TRBJ1-1, is DGGITQSPKYLFRKEGQNVTLSCEQNLNHDAMYWYRQDPGQGLRLIYYSQIVNDFQKGDIAEGYSVSREKKESFPLTVTSAQKNPTAFYLCASIQGFATEAFFGQGTRLTVV.